This T cell receptor (beta chain) was captured by sequencing in a study of blood T cells in healthy people across ages. After removal of 3 bases from V and 8 bases from J, the junction contained 6 bases not matched to a gene. The CDR3 is 14 residues long. Each sample provided at least 5 micrograms of extracted total RNA. It was with a sample-barcoded 5' primer and a J-beta primer mix that a second PCR of roughly 7 to 12 cycles was run. TCRdb ran MiXCR on the 5' RACE reads and lists one entry per CDR3 protein. The sample holds 710,000 or so distinct CDR3 sequences, 22% seen once. This clonotype was seen repeatedly, ten times or more.

This clonotype originated in a man aged 70 or older in good health. What was sequenced was blood. The genes are TRBV12-3 or TRBV12-4 and TRBJ2-4; 8 nucleotides line up with TRBD2. CDR3 loop: CASSFLGLGDIQYF. The CDR3 DNA reads TGTGCCAGCAGTTTCCTGGGACTAGGTGACATTCAGTACTTC.